This TCR beta chain was sequenced in a study of blood T cell repertoires in COVID-19. Method: immunoSEQ multiplex PCR; TCRdb's copy keeps in-frame clones and lacks some. Among 150,000 or so clones listed, about 79% were seen once. Which cohort a participant joined came from the clinical history participants gave. This clone appeared once. The CDR3 extends over 15 amino acids. With 6 bases clipped from V and 5 bases from J, the junction kept 8 bases outside the gene matches. Germline CDR1 LNHDA, CDR2 SQIVND (reference sequence). Specimen: PBMCs or T cells enriched from blood (not recorded which). This TCR came from a middle-aged man who had recovered from COVID-19. The genes are TRBV19 and TRBJ1-4; 8 positions agree with TRBD1. CDR3 in amino acids: CASSTPRDRNEKLFF. The CDR3 DNA reads as TGTGCCAGTAGCACACCCCGGGACAGGAATGAAAAACTGTTTTTT.